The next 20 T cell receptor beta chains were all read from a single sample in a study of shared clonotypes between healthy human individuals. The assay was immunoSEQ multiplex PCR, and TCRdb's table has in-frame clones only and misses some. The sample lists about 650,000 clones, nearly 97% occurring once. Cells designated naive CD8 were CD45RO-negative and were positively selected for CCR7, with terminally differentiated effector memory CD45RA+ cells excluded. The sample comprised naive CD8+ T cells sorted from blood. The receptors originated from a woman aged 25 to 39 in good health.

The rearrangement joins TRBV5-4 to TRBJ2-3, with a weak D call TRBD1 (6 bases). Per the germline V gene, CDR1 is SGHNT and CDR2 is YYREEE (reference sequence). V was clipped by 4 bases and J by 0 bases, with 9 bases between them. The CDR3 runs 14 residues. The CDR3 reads CASSGQQSTDTQYF. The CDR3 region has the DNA TGTGCCAGCAGCGGACAGCAGAGCACAGATACGCAGTATTTT.

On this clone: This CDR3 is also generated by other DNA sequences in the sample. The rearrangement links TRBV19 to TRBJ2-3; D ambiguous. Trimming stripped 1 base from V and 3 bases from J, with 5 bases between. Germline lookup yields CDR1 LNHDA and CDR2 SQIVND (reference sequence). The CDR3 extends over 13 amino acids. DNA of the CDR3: TGTGCCAGTAGTATAGTAGGGACAGATACGCAGTATTTT. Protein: CASSIVGTDTQYF. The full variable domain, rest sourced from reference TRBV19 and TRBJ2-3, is DGGITQSPKYLFRKEGQNVTLSCEQNLNHDAMYWYRQDPGQGLRLIYYSQIVNDFQKGDIAEGYSVSREKKESFPLTVTSAQKNPTAFYLCASSIVGTDTQYFGPGTRLTVL.

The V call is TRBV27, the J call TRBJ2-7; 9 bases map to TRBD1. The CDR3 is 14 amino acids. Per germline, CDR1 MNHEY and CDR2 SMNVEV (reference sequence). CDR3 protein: CVTGNRGLSYEQYF. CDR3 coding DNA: TGTGTAACGGGGAACAGGGGGCTCTCCTACGAGCAGTACTTC.

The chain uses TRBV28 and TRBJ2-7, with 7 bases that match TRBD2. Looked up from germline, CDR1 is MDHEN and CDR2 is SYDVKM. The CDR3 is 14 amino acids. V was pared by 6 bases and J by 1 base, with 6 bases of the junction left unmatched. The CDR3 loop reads CASRPGLVSYEQYF. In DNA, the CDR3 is TGTGCCAGCAGACCAGGACTAGTATCCTACGAGCAGTACTTC. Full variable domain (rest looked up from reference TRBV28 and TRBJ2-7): DVKVTQSSRYLVKRTGEKVFLECVQDMDHENMFWYRQDPGLGLRLIYFSYDVKMKEKGDIPEGYSVSREKKERFSLILESASTNQTSMYLCASRPGLVSYEQYFGPGTRLTVT.

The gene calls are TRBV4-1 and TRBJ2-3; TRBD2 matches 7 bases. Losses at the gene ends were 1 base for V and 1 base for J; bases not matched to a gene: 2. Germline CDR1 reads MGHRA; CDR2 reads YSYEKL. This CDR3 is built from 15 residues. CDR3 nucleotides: TGCGCCAGCAGCCAAGGGCTAGCGGGCACAGATACGCAGTATTTT. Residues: CASSQGLAGTDTQYF.

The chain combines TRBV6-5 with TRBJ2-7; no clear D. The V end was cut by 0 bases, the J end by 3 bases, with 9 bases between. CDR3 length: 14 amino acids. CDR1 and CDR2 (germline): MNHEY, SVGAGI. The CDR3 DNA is TGTGCCAGCAGTTACTCTCAGGTCCTCTACGAGCAGTACTTC. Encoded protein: CASSYSQVLYEQYF.

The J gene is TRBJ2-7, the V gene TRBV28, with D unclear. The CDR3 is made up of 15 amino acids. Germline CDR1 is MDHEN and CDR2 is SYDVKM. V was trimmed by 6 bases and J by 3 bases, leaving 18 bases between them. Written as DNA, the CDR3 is TGTGCCAGCAGCCTACACCTTTCTCTCGGCTACGAGCAGTACTTC. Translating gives CASSLHLSLGYEQYF. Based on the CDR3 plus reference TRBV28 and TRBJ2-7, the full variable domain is DVKVTQSSRYLVKRTGEKVFLECVQDMDHENMFWYRQDPGLGLRLIYFSYDVKMKEKGDIPEGYSVSREKKERFSLILESASTNQTSMYLCASSLHLSLGYEQYFGPGTRLTVT.

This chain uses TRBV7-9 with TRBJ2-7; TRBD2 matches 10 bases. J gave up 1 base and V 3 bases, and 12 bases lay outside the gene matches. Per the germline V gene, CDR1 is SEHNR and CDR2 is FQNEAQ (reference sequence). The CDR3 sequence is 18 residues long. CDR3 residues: CASSFGYITSGNSYEQYF. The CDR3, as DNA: TGTGCCAGCAGCTTCGGCTACATCACTAGCGGGAATTCCTACGAGCAGTACTTC.

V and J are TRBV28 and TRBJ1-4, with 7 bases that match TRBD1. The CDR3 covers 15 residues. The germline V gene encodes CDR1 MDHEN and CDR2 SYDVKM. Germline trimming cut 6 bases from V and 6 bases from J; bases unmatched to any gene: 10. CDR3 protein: CASSHYRGGDEKLFF. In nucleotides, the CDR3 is TGTGCCAGCAGCCATTACAGGGGCGGCGATGAAAAACTGTTTTTT.

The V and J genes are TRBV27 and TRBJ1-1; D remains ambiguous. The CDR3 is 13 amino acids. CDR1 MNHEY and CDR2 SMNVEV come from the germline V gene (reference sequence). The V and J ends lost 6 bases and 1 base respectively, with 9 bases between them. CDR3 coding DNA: TGTGCCAGCAGCTCATACGGGAACACTGAAGCTTTCTTT. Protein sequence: CASSSYGNTEAFF.

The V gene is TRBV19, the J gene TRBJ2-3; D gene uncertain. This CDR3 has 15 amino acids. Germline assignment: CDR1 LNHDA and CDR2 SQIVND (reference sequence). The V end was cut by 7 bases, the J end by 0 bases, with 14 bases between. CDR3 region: CASTLGVSSTDTQYF. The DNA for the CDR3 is TGTGCCAGTACCCTTGGGGTATCAAGCACAGATACGCAGTATTTT.

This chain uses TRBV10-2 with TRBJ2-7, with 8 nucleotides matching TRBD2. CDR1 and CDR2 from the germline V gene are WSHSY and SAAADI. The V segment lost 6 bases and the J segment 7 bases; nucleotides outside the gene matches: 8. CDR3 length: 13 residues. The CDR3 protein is CASRAPGLGEQYF. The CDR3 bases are TGCGCCAGCAGGGCTCCGGGACTAGGGGAGCAGTACTTC.

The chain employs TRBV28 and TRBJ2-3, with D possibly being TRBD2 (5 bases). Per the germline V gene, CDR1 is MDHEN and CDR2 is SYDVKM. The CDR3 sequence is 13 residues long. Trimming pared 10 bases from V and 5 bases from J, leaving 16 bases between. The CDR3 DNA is TGTGCCAATCAGCGGAGCTGGGGAGATACGCAGTATTTT. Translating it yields CANQRSWGDTQYF.

In DNA, the CDR3 is TGTGCCAGCAGCCACGTGCTTGGGACTGAAGCTTTCTTT. Translated, it gives CASSHVLGTEAFF. V gene TRBV14 combines with J gene TRBJ1-1; D not resolved. Trimming removed 3 bases from V and 5 bases from J, with 10 bases in between. Germline CDR1 SGHDN, CDR2 FVKESK. CDR3 size: 13 residues.

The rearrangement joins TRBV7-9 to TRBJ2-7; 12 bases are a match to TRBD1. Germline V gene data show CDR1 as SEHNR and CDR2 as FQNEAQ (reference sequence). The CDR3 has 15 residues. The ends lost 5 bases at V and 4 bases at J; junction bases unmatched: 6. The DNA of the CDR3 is TGTGCCAGCAGCGCGGGACAGGGGGCGCTTTACGAGCAGTACTTC. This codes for CASSAGQGALYEQYF.

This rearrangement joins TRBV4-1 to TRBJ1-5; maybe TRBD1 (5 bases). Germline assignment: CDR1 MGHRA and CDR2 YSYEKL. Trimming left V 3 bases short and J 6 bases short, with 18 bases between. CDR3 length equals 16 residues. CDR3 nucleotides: TGCGCCAGCAGCCAGAAAGATGGGGGTATTGGTCAGCCCCAGCATTTT. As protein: CASSQKDGGIGQPQHF.

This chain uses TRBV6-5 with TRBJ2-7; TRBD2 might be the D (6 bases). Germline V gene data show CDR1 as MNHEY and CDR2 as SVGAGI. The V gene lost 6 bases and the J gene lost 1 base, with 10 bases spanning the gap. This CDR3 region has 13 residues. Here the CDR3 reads CASSDAGSYEQYF. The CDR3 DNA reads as TGTGCCAGCAGCGACGCGGGATCCTACGAGCAGTACTTC.

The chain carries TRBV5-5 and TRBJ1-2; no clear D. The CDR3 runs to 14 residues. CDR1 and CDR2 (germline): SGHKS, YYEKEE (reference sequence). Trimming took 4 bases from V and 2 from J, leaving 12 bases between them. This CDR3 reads CASSPTGPNYGYTF. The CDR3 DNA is TGTGCCAGCAGCCCAACCGGGCCGAACTATGGCTACACCTTC. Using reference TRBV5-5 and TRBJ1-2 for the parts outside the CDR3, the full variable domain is DAGVTQSPTHLIKTRGQQVTLRCSPISGHKSVSWYQQVLGQGPQFIFQYYEKEERGRGNFPDRFSARQFPNYSSELNVNALLLGDSALYLCASSPTGPNYGYTFGSGTRLTVV.

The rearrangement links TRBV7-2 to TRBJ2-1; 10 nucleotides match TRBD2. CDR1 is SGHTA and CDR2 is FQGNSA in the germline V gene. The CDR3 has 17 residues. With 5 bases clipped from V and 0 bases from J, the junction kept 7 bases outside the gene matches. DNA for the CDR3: TGTGCCAGCAGCGGACTAGCGGAAATGAGCTCCTACAATGAGCAGTTCTTC. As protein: CASSGLAEMSSYNEQFF.

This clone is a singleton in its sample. DNA of the CDR3: TGCAGCACACTAGCGGGAGGTTACAATGAGCAGTTCTTC. As protein: CSTLAGGYNEQFF. V usage is TRBV29-1 and J usage is TRBJ2-1, with 12 positions matching TRBD2. The CDR3 is made up of 13 amino acids. Germline CDR1 and CDR2: SQVTM and ANQGSEA. J lost 4 bases, V lost 8 bases, and 3 bases had no gene match.